A single sample gave rise to the 10 T cell receptor beta chains below, sequenced in a study of T cells in Graves' hyperthyroidism and ophthalmopathy. Amplification of TCR beta CDR3 regions was performed using RNA transcripts as template. First-round RT-PCR with HTBI primers amplified the TCR CDR3 region. Each CDR3 protein is one row after TCRdb ran MiXCR on the multiplex PCR reads. The sample holds around 600,000 distinct CDR3 sequences, 11% to 15% seen once. The sample comprised blood. All receptors come from a woman between 18 and 29 years old with Graves' ophthalmopathy.

In its sample, this clonotype was seen many times. This chain uses TRBV28 with TRBJ2-7; no firm D call. This CDR3 is built from 12 residues. Trimming removed 8 bases from V and 3 bases from J, with 11 bases in between. CDR1 is MDHEN and CDR2 is SYDVKM in the germline V gene. The CDR3 bases are TGTGCCAGCGCCCTCACGGGCTACGAGCAGTACTTC. Translating it yields CASALTGYEQYF.

This chain connects TRBV4-2 to TRBJ1-4; D is undetermined. The V and J ends lost 9 bases and 5 bases respectively, with 10 bases between them. The CDR3 sequence is 12 residues long. Germline CDR1 reads LGHNA; CDR2 reads YNFKEQ. The CDR3: CASSGRNEKLFF. The CDR3 DNA follows: TGTGCCAGTTCCGGGAGGAATGAAAAACTGTTTTTT.

This clonotype was seen many times. The chain is built from TRBV14 and TRBJ2-5; D may be TRBD1 or TRBD2 (5 bases each). V was cut by 0 bases and J by 7 bases, with 12 bases left in between. Germline V gene sequence: CDR1 SGHDN, CDR2 FVKESK. CDR3 length: 14 residues. DNA for the CDR3: TGTGCCAGCAGCCAAGATCTTGGGGGTAGGACCCAGTACTTC. Residues: CASSQDLGGRTQYF.

This clonotype was seen a handful of times. The V call is TRBV3-1, the J call TRBJ2-7, with 8 bases fitting TRBD2. V trimming: 0 bases; J trimming: 6 bases; junction bases outside the gene matches: 7. The V gene's germline CDR1 is LGHDT and CDR2 YNNKEL (reference sequence). There are 15 residues in the CDR3. The CDR3 region is CASSQEGSGSSEQYF. DNA for the CDR3: TGTGCCAGCAGCCAAGAGGGAAGCGGGAGCAGCGAGCAGTACTTC.

On this clonotype itself: A read error is possible here, since a much larger clone lies one base away. This chain links TRBV28 with TRBJ1-2, with a possible D match to TRBD1 (5 bases). Germline values: CDR1 MDHEN, CDR2 SYDVKM. The CDR3 totals 14 residues. Trimming stripped 4 bases from V and 6 bases from J, with 15 bases between. CDR3 loop: CASSYSGRDDGYTF. CDR3 coding DNA: TGTGCCAGCAGTTACTCGGGCAGGGACGATGGCTACACCTTC.

The gene calls are TRBV29-1 and TRBJ2-7; the D call may be TRBD1 or TRBD2 (6 bases each). CDR1 is SQVTM and CDR2 is ANQGSEA in the germline V gene. With 3 bases removed from V and 3 bases from J, the gap between germline ends came to 9 bases. This CDR3 is built from 12 residues. The CDR3 protein is CSVERGDYEQYF. The CDR3 DNA is TGCAGCGTTGAGAGGGGGGACTACGAGCAGTACTTC.

The table lists this clonotype with many counts. The chain joins TRBV7-9 to TRBJ2-5; TRBD1 is a possible D gene (6 bases). The CDR3 loop spans 15 amino acids. The V gene lost 5 bases and the J gene lost 0 bases, with 13 bases spanning the gap. In germline, CDR1 is SEHNR, CDR2 FQNEAQ (reference sequence). CDR3 DNA sequence: TGTGCCAGCAGCCCCTCGGACAGAGACCAAGAGACCCAGTACTTC. Protein: CASSPSDRDQETQYF.

A few counts support this clonotype. The chain carries TRBV25-1 and TRBJ2-5; D is ambiguous. From germline, CDR1 is MGHDK and CDR2 SYGVNS. The CDR3 is 19 residues long. V was pared by 2 bases and J by 4 bases, with 26 bases between. The CDR3 here is CASSETEVVTYVGSETQYF. CDR3 in DNA: TGTGCCAGCAGTGAAACAGAGGTAGTAACCTATGTTGGGTCAGAGACCCAGTACTTC.

This clonotype has at least ten counts. J is TRBJ2-7 and V is TRBV29-1; D not resolved. Germline V lookup: CDR1 SQVTM, CDR2 ANQGSEA. This CDR3 comprises 14 residues. V was shortened by 1 base and J by 0 bases, with 10 bases between the two germline ends. CDR3 DNA sequence: TGCAGCGTTGAAGGTACAGCGTACTCCTACGAGCAGTACTTC. Protein sequence: CSVEGTAYSYEQYF.

Ten or more counts support this clonotype. The V call is TRBV5-8, the J call TRBJ1-5; no clear D gene. Germline V CDR1 and CDR2: SGHTS, YDEGEE. V lost 5 bases, J lost 3 bases, and 12 bases lay in between. The length of the CDR3 is 14 residues. The CDR3 bases are TGTGCCAGCAGTTTCACCCCTCCCAATCAGCCCCAGCATTTT. This sequence encodes CASSFTPPNQPQHF. The variable domain in full, with the rest retrieved from reference TRBV5-8 and TRBJ1-5, is EAGVTQSPTHLIKTRGQQATLRCSPISGHTSVYWYQQALGLGLQFLLWYDEGEERNRGNFPPRFSGRQFPNYSSELNVNALELEDSALYLCASSFTPPNQPQHFGDGTRLSIL.